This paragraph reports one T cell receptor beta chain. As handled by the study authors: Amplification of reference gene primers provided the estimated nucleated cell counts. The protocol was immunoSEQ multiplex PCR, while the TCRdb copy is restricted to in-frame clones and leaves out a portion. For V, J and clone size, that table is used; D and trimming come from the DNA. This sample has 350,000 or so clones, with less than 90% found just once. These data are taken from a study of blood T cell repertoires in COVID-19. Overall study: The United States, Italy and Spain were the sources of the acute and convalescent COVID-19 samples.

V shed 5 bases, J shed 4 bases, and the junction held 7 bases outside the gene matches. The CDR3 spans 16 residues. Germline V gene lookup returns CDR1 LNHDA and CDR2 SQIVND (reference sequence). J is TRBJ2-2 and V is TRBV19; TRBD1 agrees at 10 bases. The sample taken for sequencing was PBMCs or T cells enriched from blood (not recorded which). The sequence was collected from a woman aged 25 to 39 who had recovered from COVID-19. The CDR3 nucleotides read TGTGCCAGTAGTCCACCGACAGGGGGCGGCACCGGGGAGCTGTTTTTT. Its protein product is CASSPPTGGGTGELFF.